This T cell receptor beta chain derives from a study of CD8 T cells in ankylosing spondylitis. Study conclusions and caveats: The study identified a TCR beta motif of roughly eight highly homologous variants that appeared characteristic of ankylosing spondylitis blood. Matched synovial fluid from ankylosing spondylitis patients was reported to be enriched for disease-linked clones.

There are many counts of this clonotype. Antigen specificity is unknown. In TCRdb, the 5' RACE reads were re-called with MiXCR into one record per CDR3 protein. The sample contains 50,000 to 70,000 distinct CDR3 sequences, 6.2% of which appear only once. The trim removed 2 bases at V and 2 bases at J, leaving 8 bases unmatched. Germline CDR1 and CDR2: SGHTA and FQGNSA. The CDR3 has 16 amino acids. The chain carries TRBV7-2 and TRBJ2-7; 8 bases map to TRBD2. The source is a male donor with ankylosing spondylitis. Material for sequencing was synovial fluid, either unsorted or a sorted T cell fraction (not recorded which). The CDR3 DNA follows: TGTGCCAGCAGCTTATCGGGGGGGGTAGGGACCTACGAGCAGTACTTC. This gives the protein CASSLSGGVGTYEQYF.